The 15 T cell receptor beta chains below all came from one sample that was sequenced in a study of T cell responses to AZD1222 COVID-19 vaccine. Clones were read by immunoSEQ multiplex PCR, and TCRdb kept only the in-frame ones, dropping some. The sample lists approximately 180,000 clones; about nine tenths were seen once. The sequenced sample was peripheral blood, obtained on day 0 of AZD1222 vaccination. The receptors shown here come from an adult in good health.

V is TRBV10-3 and J is TRBJ2-1; 8 positions agree with TRBD1. CDR1 and CDR2 (germline): ENHRY, SYGVKD. After removal of 2 bases from V and 5 bases from J, the junction contained 5 bases not matched to a gene. The CDR3 has 15 amino acids. The CDR3 DNA reads TGTGCCATCAGTGAGGGAGGACAGGGTCACAATGAGCAGTTCTTC. Translation: CAISEGGQGHNEQFF.

J is TRBJ1-1 and V is TRBV15, with a tentative D call TRBD1 (5 bases). Germline V gene sequence: CDR1 LNHNV, CDR2 YYDKDF (reference sequence). This CDR3 is built from 16 residues. V gave up 1 base and J gave up 4 bases, with 16 bases separating them. This chain's CDR3 is CATSRGLITGTTEAFF. DNA for the CDR3: TGTGCCACCAGCAGAGGTCTTATCACCGGGACCACTGAAGCTTTCTTT.

The chain recombines TRBV5-5 with TRBJ1-5, with 7 nucleotides matching TRBD1. The CDR3 runs 15 residues. Germline trimming cut 3 bases from V and 2 bases from J; bases unmatched to any gene: 5. Per germline, CDR1 SGHKS and CDR2 YYEKEE (reference sequence). This CDR3 is CASSSTGQGNQPQHF. The CDR3 DNA reads as TGTGCCAGCAGCTCGACCGGACAGGGCAATCAGCCCCAGCATTTT.

V gene TRBV24-1 combines with J gene TRBJ2-1; D is unresolved. V shed 4 bases and J shed 9 bases, with 9 bases lying between them. This CDR3 is built from 12 residues. CDR1 and CDR2 from the germline V gene are KGHDR and SFDVKD. CDR3 nucleotides: TGTGCCACCAGTGACCTGAGTGGTGAGCAGTTCTTC. It translates to CATSDLSGEQFF.

The chain couples TRBV18 to TRBJ2-5, with no clear D. The CDR3 extends over 15 amino acids. The germline gives CDR1 KGHSH, CDR2 LQKENI. Trimming took 6 bases from V and 0 from J, leaving 14 bases between them. CDR3 residues: CASSSNVADQETQYF. CDR3 nucleotide sequence: TGTGCCAGCTCTTCGAACGTGGCAGACCAAGAGACCCAGTACTTC. The complete variable domain, with remaining parts taken from reference TRBV18 and TRBJ2-5, reads NAGVMQNPRHLVRRRGQEARLRCSPMKGHSHVYWYRQLPEEGLKFMVYLQKENIIDESGMPKERFSAEFPKEGPSILRIQQVVRGDSAAYFCASSSNVADQETQYFGPGTRLLVL.

The chain uses TRBV4-1 and TRBJ2-5, with TRBD1 identical over 11 bases. Germline CDR1 MGHRA, CDR2 YSYEKL. The trim removed 6 bases at V and 5 bases at J, leaving 8 bases unmatched. The CDR3 contains 15 residues. The CDR3 is CASSLGQGAGETQYF. As DNA, the CDR3 is TGCGCCAGCAGTCTTGGACAGGGGGCCGGGGAGACCCAGTACTTC.

V usage is TRBV5-1 and J usage is TRBJ2-2, with TRBD1 matching over 9 bases. The germline V gene has CDR1 SGHRS and CDR2 YFSETQ. The CDR3 contains 17 residues. Losses at the gene ends were 3 bases for V and 1 base for J; bases not matched to a gene: 7. The CDR3 region has the DNA TGCGCCAGCAGCTCCCGGGACAGGGTCCGGAACACCGGGGAGCTGTTTTTT. As protein: CASSSRDRVRNTGELFF.

This chain connects TRBV30 to TRBJ2-5, with 8 bases aligning to TRBD2. Germline lookup yields CDR1 GTSNPN and CDR2 SVGIG (reference sequence). CDR3 length equals 16 residues. J was trimmed by 4 bases and V by 2 bases; bases with no gene match: 12. CDR3 in DNA: TGTGCCTGGAGTCCACCTGGCGGGACTAGGGGAGAGACCCAGTACTTC. Its translation: CAWSPPGGTRGETQYF.

This chain links TRBV6-1 with TRBJ1-1, with D tentatively TRBD1 (5 bases). The CDR3 runs 13 residues. Germline loops: CDR1 MNHNS, CDR2 SASEGT. V shed 3 bases and J shed 7 bases, with 12 bases lying between them. This CDR3 is CASSDRRDGEAFF. CDR3 bases: TGTGCCAGCAGTGACCGCCGGGACGGTGAAGCTTTCTTT.

This chain joins TRBV11-2 and TRBJ1-2; 8 bases map to TRBD1. From germline, CDR1 is SGHAT and CDR2 FQNNGV. J lost 3 bases, V lost 0 bases, and 6 bases had no gene match. The CDR3 runs to 16 residues. The DNA of the CDR3 is TGTGCCAGCAGCTTAGATCCGACAGGGGAGGACTATGGCTACACCTTC. Its translation is CASSLDPTGEDYGYTF.

This clone was observed a single time. The J gene is TRBJ2-7, the V gene TRBV27; no clear D gene. This CDR3 has 14 amino acids. Trimming took 9 bases from V and 1 from J, leaving 16 bases between them. The germline V gene encodes CDR1 MNHEY and CDR2 SMNVEV (reference sequence). CDR3 coding DNA: TGTGCCAGTTCCCTAACCAGACGGTCCTACGAGCAGTACTTC. Translation gives CASSLTRRSYEQYF.

V usage is TRBV11-3 and J usage is TRBJ2-2, with D tentatively TRBD1 or TRBD2 (5 bases each). The CDR3 extends over 15 amino acids. CDR1 is SGHNT and CDR2 is YENEEA in the germline V gene. V dropped 3 bases and J dropped 3 bases, with 11 bases sitting between them. CDR3: CASSLGQGDTGELFF. DNA for the CDR3: TGTGCCAGCAGCTTGGGGCAGGGAGACACCGGGGAGCTGTTTTTT.

V usage is TRBV19 and J usage is TRBJ1-6; TRBD1 is a possible D gene (5 bases). Trimming removed 1 base at V and 10 bases at J, with 8 bases between. Looked up from germline, CDR1 is LNHDA and CDR2 is SQIVND (reference sequence). The CDR3 has 13 residues. CDR3 in DNA: TGTGCCAGTAGTATAGCGGGGGACTCACCCCTCCACTTT. Protein product: CASSIAGDSPLHF.

The chain joins TRBV6-1 to TRBJ1-1; D is undetermined. Germline V gene sequence: CDR1 MNHNS, CDR2 SASEGT. V dropped 7 bases and J dropped 5 bases, with 11 bases sitting between them. CDR3 length: 12 residues. The CDR3 region is CASTLSSTEAFF. CDR3 nucleotide sequence: TGTGCCAGCACCCTGAGCAGTACTGAAGCTTTCTTT.

The chain combines TRBV6-5 with TRBJ1-2; possible D gene TRBD1, 6 bases. The length of the CDR3 is 14 residues. Trimming stripped 2 bases from V and 5 bases from J, with 12 bases between. Germline lookup yields CDR1 MNHEY and CDR2 SVGAGI. The CDR3 region has the DNA TGTGCCAGCAGTTACGACCGGGGGCTGTATGGCTACACCTTC. Translated: CASSYDRGLYGYTF.